The rows below give T cell receptor beta chains drawn from one sample of a study of blood T cell repertoires in COVID-19. Some clones are missing from TCRdb's copy, which holds only in-frame ones; the method was immunoSEQ multiplex PCR. Of some 71,000 clones listed, roughly four fifths are singletons. The sample comprised peripheral blood. These receptors were collected from a man aged 45 to 65 with COVID-19, enrolled during active disease. The CDR3 runs from the conserved cysteine through the conserved F or W. A D gene is named only where the DNA matches it firmly. A row's size may be missing; if present it is once, few, many or a size class.

clone size,D gene,V gene,J gene,CDR3 protein,CDR3 DNA
NA,NA,TRBV3-1/TRBV3-2,TRBJ1-2,CASSHGGQDYGYTF,TGTGCCAGCAGCCACGGGGGGCAGGACTATGGCTACACCTTC
NA,TRBD2,TRBV7-2,TRBJ2-3,CASSASGGFTDTQYF,TGTGCCAGCAGCGCTAGCGGGGGATTCACAGATACGCAGTATTTT
NA,NA,TRBV19,TRBJ1-5,CASSILPGAQPQHF,TGTGCCAGTAGTATATTACCAGGGGCTCAGCCCCAGCATTTT
NA,NA,TRBV9,TRBJ1-6,CASSPRREGSPLHF,TGTGCCAGCTCCCCGCGGAGGGAGGGCTCACCCCTCCACTTT
NA,NA,TRBV6-5,TRBJ1-2,CASTLNQGHYGYTF,TGTGCCAGCACCCTAAACCAGGGTCACTATGGCTACACCTTC
NA,NA,TRBV30,TRBJ2-2,CAWSFWGAGELFF,TGTGCCTGGAGTTTTTGGGGCGCCGGGGAGCTGTTTTTT
NA,NA,TRBV7-3,TRBJ1-2,CASGMTGSTPYGYTF,TGTGCCAGCGGGATGACAGGATCCACCCCGTATGGCTACACCTTC
NA,TRBD1,TRBV5-1,TRBJ1-6,CASSLRSNLTGFMSPLHF,TGCGCCAGCAGCCTTCGCTCGAATTTGACAGGGTTTATGTCACCCCTCCACTTT
NA,TRBD2,TRBV4-2,TRBJ2-3,CASSQGRTSGTLLTQYF,TGTGCCAGCAGCCAAGGTCGGACTAGCGGAACCCTTCTTACGCAGTATTTT
NA,NA,TRBV5-5,TRBJ1-4,CASSSQFGGDNEKLFF,TGTGCCAGCAGCTCCCAATTTGGAGGGGACAATGAAAAACTGTTTTTT
NA,TRBD1,TRBV9,TRBJ2-3,CASSVSDRVRDTQYF,TGTGCCAGCAGCGTTTCGGACAGGGTACGGGATACGCAGTATTTT
NA,TRBD1,TRBV7-3,TRBJ2-3,CASSFQGAVDTQYF,TGTGCCAGCAGCTTCCAGGGGGCTGTAGATACGCAGTATTTT
NA,TRBD2,TRBV4-2,TRBJ2-3,CASSPRIAGGITDTQYF,TGTGCCAGCAGCCCCCGGATAGCGGGGGGAATTACAGATACGCAGTATTTT
NA,TRBD2,TRBV9,TRBJ2-3,CASSVSSGGNTDTQYF,TGTGCCAGCAGCGTTTCTAGCGGGGGAAACACAGATACGCAGTATTTT
NA,NA,TRBV7-6,TRBJ1-4,CASSLNSDEGGKLFF,TGTGCCAGCAGCTTAAATTCGGACGAGGGCGGAAAACTGTTTTTT
NA,TRBD2,TRBV3-1/TRBV3-2,TRBJ2-3,CASSQGTSGGTDTQYF,TGTGCCAGCAGCCAAGGGACTAGCGGGGGCACAGATACGCAGTATTTT
NA,NA,TRBV5-6,TRBJ1-1,CASSLGRRIEAFF,TGTGCCAGCAGCTTGGGACGGCGGATTGAAGCTTTCTTT
NA,NA,TRBV12-5,TRBJ2-1,CASGSERFPRYEQFF,TGTGCTAGTGGATCCGAGCGGTTTCCACGGTATGAGCAGTTCTTC
NA,NA,TRBV2,TRBJ1-4,CASSDGAGRSEKLFF,TGTGCCAGCAGTGACGGGGCGGGACGGAGTGAAAAACTGTTTTTT
NA,NA,TRBV4-2,TRBJ2-7,CASSQGVGAGEQYF,TGTGCCAGCAGCCAAGGAGTGGGAGCTGGCGAGCAGTACTTC
NA,TRBD1,TRBV19,TRBJ2-7,CASSTQGADEQYF,TGTGCCAGTAGTACGCAGGGGGCAGACGAGCAGTACTTC
NA,TRBD1,TRBV30,TRBJ2-5,CACEGQEETQYF,TGTGCCTGCGAGGGACAGGAGGAGACCCAGTACTTC
NA,NA,TRBV19,TRBJ1-1,CASSIDSLSGGSDTEAFF,TGTGCCAGTAGTATAGATAGTCTCAGTGGAGGATCGGACACTGAAGCTTTCTTT
NA,TRBD1,TRBV5-4,TRBJ2-7,CASSLEGQGTYEQYF,TGTGCCAGCAGCTTGGAGGGACAGGGGACTTACGAGCAGTACTTC
NA,TRBD1,TRBV9,TRBJ1-1,CASSDGQGAAEAFF,TGTGCCAGCAGCGACGGACAGGGGGCGGCTGAAGCTTTCTTT
NA,NA,TRBV29-1,TRBJ1-2,CSDQNGWSYGYTF,TGCAGCGATCAAAACGGCTGGAGCTATGGCTACACCTTC
NA,TRBD1,TRBV19,TRBJ1-6,CATSDRGNSPLHF,TGTGCCACTTCGGACAGGGGAAATTCACCCCTCCACTTT
NA,TRBD1,TRBV29-1,TRBJ2-7,CSVSETGVGEQYF,TGCAGCGTTTCGGAGACAGGGGTAGGTGAGCAGTACTTC
NA,TRBD2,TRBV6-5,TRBJ2-5,CASSYGSSGEETQYF,TGTGCCAGCAGTTACGGGTCTAGCGGGGAAGAGACCCAGTACTTC
NA,NA,TRBV21-1,TRBJ2-7,CASSKERQGDGSEQYF,TGTGCCAGCAGCAAAGAACGGCAGGGGGATGGTAGCGAGCAGTACTTC
NA,TRBD1,TRBV10-1,TRBJ2-7,CSPMTGPNYEQYF,TGCTCTCCCATGACAGGGCCGAATTACGAGCAGTACTTC
few,NA,TRBV18,TRBJ2-7,CASSPDRSVNEQYF,TGTGCCAGCTCACCAGACAGGTCTGTCAACGAGCAGTACTTC
NA,TRBD1,TRBV18,TRBJ2-5,CASGDSQETQYF,TGTGCCAGCGGGGACAGTCAAGAGACCCAGTACTTC
NA,NA,TRBV2,TRBJ1-5,CASSREGGSNQPQHF,TGTGCCAGCAGCCGGGAGGGAGGAAGCAATCAGCCCCAGCATTTT
NA,NA,TRBV6-5,TRBJ2-1,CASSVQSGKFF,TGTGCCAGCAGCGTACAGAGTGGAAAGTTCTTC
few,NA,TRBV7-6,TRBJ1-5,CASSAGDYQPQHF,TGTGCCAGCAGCGCAGGTGACTACCAGCCCCAGCATTTT
NA,TRBD2,TRBV4-1,TRBJ2-1,CASSQDPGLAGVNEQFF,TGCGCCAGCAGCCAGGATCCGGGACTAGCGGGGGTCAATGAGCAGTTCTTC
NA,TRBD1,TRBV7-6,TRBJ2-5,CASSLDRQGKTQYF,TGTGCCAGCAGCTTGGACAGGCAAGGGAAGACCCAGTACTTC
NA,NA,TRBV10-1,TRBJ1-6,CASSEVVPSSYNSPLHF,TGCGCCAGCAGTGAAGTCGTCCCTAGCTCCTATAATTCACCCCTCCACTTT
NA,NA,TRBV10-2,TRBJ2-7,CATQGREQYF,TGCGCCACCCAGGGTAGGGAGCAGTACTTC
NA,TRBD1,TRBV19,TRBJ1-5,CASTPWQGARRTPQHF,TGTGCCAGTACCCCGTGGCAGGGGGCGCGACGAACGCCCCAGCATTTT
NA,TRBD1,TRBV6-2/TRBV6-3,TRBJ1-3,CASSEGQGADTIYF,TGTGCCAGCAGCGAAGGACAGGGGGCTGACACCATATATTTT